This T cell receptor (beta chain) was sequenced in a study of blood T cells in healthy people across ages. Study-level results: From one million sequenced T cells, diversity estimates were lower bounds.

This clonotype was detected only a few times. Its antigen is not identified. Trimming left V 2 bases short and J 5 bases short, with 10 bases between. The CDR3 is made up of 12 amino acids. Germline CDR1 reads DFQATT; CDR2 reads SNEGSKA (reference sequence). Then a second PCR, running roughly 7 to 11 cycles, was carried out with a sample-barcoded 5' primer and a J-beta primer mix. One entry per CDR3 protein, called by TCRdb with MiXCR from the 5' RACE reads. The sample holds 1.5 million to 1.8 million distinct CDR3 sequences, approximately 43% seen once. The source material was blood. This clonotype was obtained from a woman in her late teens or twenties in good health. The chain employs TRBV20-1 and TRBJ2-7, with a possible D match to TRBD2 (6 bases). CDR3 region: CSARSSGNEQYF. The CDR3 DNA reads as TGCAGTGCTAGAAGTAGCGGAAACGAGCAGTACTTC.